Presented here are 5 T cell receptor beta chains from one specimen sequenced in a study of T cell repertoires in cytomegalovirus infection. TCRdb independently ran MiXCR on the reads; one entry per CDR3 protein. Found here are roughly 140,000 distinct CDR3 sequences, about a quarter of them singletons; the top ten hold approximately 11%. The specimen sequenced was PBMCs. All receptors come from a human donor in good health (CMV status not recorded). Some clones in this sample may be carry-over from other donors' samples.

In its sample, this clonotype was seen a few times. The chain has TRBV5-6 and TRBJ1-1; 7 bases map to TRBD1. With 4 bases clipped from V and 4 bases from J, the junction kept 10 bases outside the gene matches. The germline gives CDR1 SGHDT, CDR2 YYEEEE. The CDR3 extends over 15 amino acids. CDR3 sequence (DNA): TGTGCCAGCAGCACCGGGACAGACAAGGGCACTGAAGCTTTCTTT. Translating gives CASSTGTDKGTEAFF. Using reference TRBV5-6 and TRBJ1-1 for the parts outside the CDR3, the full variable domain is DAGVTQSPTHLIKTRGQQVTLRCSPKSGHDTVSWYQQALGQGPQFIFQYYEEEERQRGNFPDRFSGHQFPNYSSELNVNALLLGDSALYLCASSTGTDKGTEAFFGQGTRLTVV.

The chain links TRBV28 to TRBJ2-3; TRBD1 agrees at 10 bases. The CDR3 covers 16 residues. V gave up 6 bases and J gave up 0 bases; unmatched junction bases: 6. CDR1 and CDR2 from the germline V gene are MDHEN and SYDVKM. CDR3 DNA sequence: TGTGCCAGCAGCACTCGGACAGGGGGAAGCACAGATACGCAGTATTTT. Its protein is CASSTRTGGSTDTQYF.

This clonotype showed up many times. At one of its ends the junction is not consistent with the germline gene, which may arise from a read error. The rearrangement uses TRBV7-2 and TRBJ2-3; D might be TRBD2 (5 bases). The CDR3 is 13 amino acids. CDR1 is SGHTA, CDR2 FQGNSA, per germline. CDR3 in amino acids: CASKVGGTDTQYF. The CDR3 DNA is TGTGCAAGCAAGGTCGGGGGCACAGATACGCAGTATTTT. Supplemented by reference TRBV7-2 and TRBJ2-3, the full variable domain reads GAGVSQSPSNKVTEKGKDVELRCDPISGHTALYWYRQSLGQGLEFLIYFQGNSAPDKSGLPSDRFSAERTGGSVSTLTIQRTQQEDSAVYLCASKVGGTDTQYFGPGTRLTVL.

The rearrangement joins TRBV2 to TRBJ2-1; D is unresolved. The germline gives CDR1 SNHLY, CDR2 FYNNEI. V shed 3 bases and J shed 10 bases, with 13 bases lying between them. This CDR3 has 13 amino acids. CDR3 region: CASSDYVTSEQFF. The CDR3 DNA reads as TGTGCCAGCAGTGATTACGTCACGTCCGAGCAGTTCTTC.

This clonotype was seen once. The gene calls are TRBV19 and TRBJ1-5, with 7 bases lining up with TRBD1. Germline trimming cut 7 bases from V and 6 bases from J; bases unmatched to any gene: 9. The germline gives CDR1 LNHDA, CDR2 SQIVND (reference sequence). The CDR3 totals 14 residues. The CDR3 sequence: CASNPTGLAQPQHF. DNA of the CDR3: TGTGCCAGTAACCCGACAGGGTTAGCTCAGCCCCAGCATTTT. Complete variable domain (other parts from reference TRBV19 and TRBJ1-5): DGGITQSPKYLFRKEGQNVTLSCEQNLNHDAMYWYRQDPGQGLRLIYYSQIVNDFQKGDIAEGYSVSREKKESFPLTVTSAQKNPTAFYLCASNPTGLAQPQHFGDGTRLSIL.